The subject of this entry is one T cell receptor beta chain. Its target is unknown. PCR employed 60 Vbeta and 13 Jbeta primers. Some clones are missing from TCRdb's copy, which holds only in-frame ones; the method was immunoSEQ multiplex PCR. In the table there are 140,000 to 150,000 clones, less than 85% of which are singletons. The CDR3 contains 14 residues. Germline V gene sequence: CDR1 SGHRS, CDR2 YFSETQ. Unmatched junction bases numbered 8, after V lost 4 bases and J lost 5 bases. The sample originates from a study of cytomegalovirus exposure and HLA in healthy donors. Broader study findings: Generally TCR sequences proved uncommon, though certain public TCRs appeared in numerous donors. Likely technical artifact: a cluster of highly shared sequence variants. In a later analysis, a genetic analysis reported fewer productive-TCR N-insertions in an Asian-associated ancestry cluster than the cohort average.

Specimen: PBMCs. The V gene is TRBV5-1, the J gene TRBJ1-1; TRBD1 aligns across 7 bases. The receptor was isolated from a woman aged 55-69 years in good health and CMV-seropositive. CDR3 region: CASSMGTAGTEAFF. CDR3 sequence (DNA): TGCGCCAGCAGCATGGGGACAGCGGGAACTGAAGCTTTCTTT. Full variable domain (remainder filled in from reference TRBV5-1 and TRBJ1-1): KAGVTQTPRYLIKTRGQQVTLSCSPISGHRSVSWYQQTPGQGLQFLFEYFSETQRNKGNFPGRFSGRQFSNSRSEMNVSTLELGDSALYLCASSMGTAGTEAFFGQGTRLTVV.